The 30 T cell receptor beta chains in this list originate from one sample, sequenced in a study of vaccination and CD4 T cells after COVID-19. Stated treatment: 10-day PBMC culture with coronavirus spike peptide pools or control peptides (ViraFEST assay). Their specific antigens are unknown. Sequence data for DNA of cultured CD4+ T cells were generated by the Oncomine TCR Beta short-read assay. TCRdb redid the calling of the PCR reads with MiXCR, one entry per CDR3 protein. The table shows some 20,000 distinct CDR3 sequences, with less than 60% occurring only once. The sequences come from CD4+ T cells from blood, cultured in vitro, collected after SARS-CoV-2 vaccination. These receptors were obtained from a human donor who had recovered from COVID-19.

The chain uses TRBV7-7 and TRBJ2-7; 7 bases match TRBD1. The CDR3 is 15 residues long. Germline V CDR1 and CDR2: SSHAT, FNYEAQ (reference sequence). The trim removed 1 base at V and 0 bases at J, leaving 3 bases unmatched. CDR3 coding DNA: TGTGCCAGCAGCTTAGGTCAGGGGGACTCCTACGAGCAGTACTTC. Protein product: CASSLGQGDSYEQYF.

The chain employs TRBV20-1 and TRBJ2-4; the match to TRBD1 covers 7 bases. V was clipped by 4 bases and J by 0 bases; unmatched bases: 15. Germline V gene lookup returns CDR1 DFQATT and CDR2 SNEGSKA (reference sequence). The CDR3 runs to 18 residues. The chain's CDR3 is CSATDSGAGGLAKNIQYF. DNA of the CDR3: TGCAGTGCTACCGATTCCGGGGCAGGGGGATTAGCCAAAAACATTCAGTACTTC.

This clonotype occurred a few times. The rearrangement uses TRBV20-1 and TRBJ2-7; D gene uncertain. Trimming removed 4 bases from V and 3 bases from J, with 16 bases in between. The CDR3 covers 14 residues. The germline gives CDR1 DFQATT, CDR2 SNEGSKA (reference sequence). CDR3 nucleotide sequence: TGCAGTGCTAAGGGTAGGGCCGGACGCTACGAGCAGTACTTC. Translation: CSAKGRAGRYEQYF.

This clonotype was detected a few times. The chain recombines TRBV23-1 with TRBJ2-5; possibly TRBD2 for D (5 bases). TRBV23-1 is classed as an ORF, of uncertain function. V dropped 4 bases and J dropped 5 bases, with 20 bases sitting between them. The CDR3 contains 16 residues. In DNA, the CDR3 is TGCGCCAGCAGTCGCCCTGCGTCCGGGTGGAGGGAGACCCAGTACTTC. This gives the protein CASSRPASGWRETQYF.

This rearrangement joins TRBV11-3 to TRBJ1-2; possibly TRBD1 for D (6 bases). The V gene lost 0 bases and the J gene lost 7 bases, with 9 bases spanning the gap. Germline V gene sequence: CDR1 SGHNT, CDR2 YENEEA. The CDR3 has 13 residues. The CDR3, as DNA: TGTGCCAGCAGCTTAGAAGGGACATCTGGCTACACCTTC. This encodes CASSLEGTSGYTF.

This chain connects TRBV20-1 to TRBJ2-7; 10 nucleotides match TRBD1. The junction had 13 bases not matched to a gene; V was cut back by 5 bases and J by 0 bases. Germline V CDR1 and CDR2: DFQATT, SNEGSKA (reference sequence). The CDR3 sequence is 17 residues long. DNA for the CDR3: TGCAGTGCTCGTAGGACGACAGGGGGCCAAAGCTCCTACGAGCAGTACTTC. Translating it yields CSARRTTGGQSSYEQYF.

Only one count was recorded for this clonotype. The V gene is TRBV7-2, the J gene TRBJ2-7; unclear D gene. CDR3 size: 14 residues. The V gene lost 1 base and the J gene lost 0 bases, with 7 bases spanning the gap. Germline values: CDR1 SGHTA, CDR2 FQGNSA. Here the CDR3 DNA reads TGTGCCAGCAGCTTAGATGGGCCCTCCTACGAGCAGTACTTC. Its protein product is CASSLDGPSYEQYF.

This clonotype has more than one count but fewer than ten. This sequence joins TRBV11-3 and TRBJ2-7, with D hard to call. The CDR3 extends over 15 amino acids. Germline CDR1 SGHNT, CDR2 YENEEA. V dropped 1 base and J dropped 0 bases, with 10 bases sitting between them. The CDR3 DNA reads as TGTGCCAGCAGCTTAGGAGGCAGTATCTCCTACGAGCAGTACTTC. Its protein is CASSLGGSISYEQYF.

The chain employs TRBV24-1 and TRBJ2-1, with 11 bases lining up with TRBD2. This CDR3 has 15 residues. Trimming removed 3 bases from V and 5 bases from J; junction bases left unmatched: 2. The germline CDR1 and CDR2 sequences are KGHDR and SFDVKD. CDR3 sequence reads: CATSDLGLADNEQFF. As DNA, the CDR3 is TGTGCCACCAGTGATCTGGGACTAGCGGACAATGAGCAGTTCTTC.

The chain uses TRBV6-4 and TRBJ2-3, with D perhaps matching TRBD2 (5 bases). The CDR3 covers 15 residues. The germline V gene encodes CDR1 MRHNA and CDR2 SNTAGT. V dropped 2 bases and J dropped 0 bases, with 9 bases sitting between them. CDR3 in DNA: TGTGCCAGCAGTGACATAGCGCGTAGCACAGATACGCAGTATTTT. This codes for CASSDIARSTDTQYF.

V and J are TRBV7-3 and TRBJ1-6, with unresolved D. Germline V CDR1 and CDR2: SGHTA, FQGTGA. V gave up 2 bases and J gave up 13 bases, with 12 bases separating them. The CDR3 has 13 residues. The CDR3 DNA follows: TGTGCCAGCAGCTTATTGGGCACCTCGCCCCTCCACTTT. Protein sequence: CASSLLGTSPLHF.

This clonotype has only a few counts. The chain recombines TRBV6-5 with TRBJ2-1; 7 bases align to TRBD2. In germline, CDR1 is MNHEY, CDR2 SVGAGI. J was trimmed by 9 bases and V by 0 bases; bases with no gene match: 8. The CDR3 runs 15 residues. The CDR3 here is CASSYSSGGLSEQFF. CDR3 bases: TGTGCCAGCAGTTACTCTTCCGGGGGGTTGAGTGAGCAGTTCTTC.

The chain uses TRBV5-1 and TRBJ2-7; D perhaps matches TRBD1 (7 bases). CDR1 SGHRS and CDR2 YFSETQ come from the germline V gene. V lost 3 bases and J 6 bases, leaving 13 bases between the germline ends. This CDR3 is built from 13 residues. CDR3 in DNA: TGCGCCAGCAGCTCCCGACAGGGAGGCGAGCAGTACTTC. The encoded protein is CASSSRQGGEQYF.

This clonotype was seen a handful of times. V and J are TRBV6-1 and TRBJ2-5; TRBD2 matches at 7 bases. The germline CDR1 and CDR2 sequences are MNHNS and SASEGT. The CDR3 consists of 13 residues. Unmatched junction bases numbered 6, after V lost 6 bases and J lost 5 bases. The CDR3 DNA reads TGTGCCAGCAGCTGGGGGGGATCCGAGACCCAGTACTTC. It codes for CASSWGGSETQYF.

V usage is TRBV12-3 or TRBV12-4 and J usage is TRBJ2-7; 12 nucleotides agree with TRBD2. The junction had 12 bases not matched to a gene; V was cut back by 5 bases and J by 7 bases. The CDR3 extends over 16 amino acids. For the CDR3, the DNA is TGTGCCAGCAGTATAAATCTAGCGGGAGGGCCGTGGGAGCAGTACTTC. Its translation is CASSINLAGGPWEQYF.

This sequence joins TRBV7-3 and TRBJ2-7, with a weak D call TRBD1 (6 bases). This CDR3 comprises 15 residues. The germline V and J ends were trimmed by 4 bases and 3 bases, with 16 bases remaining between them. Germline CDR1 is SGHTA and CDR2 is FQGTGA. CDR3 sequence reads: CASSWKGDPYYEQYF. The CDR3 coding sequence is TGTGCCAGCAGCTGGAAGGGGGACCCATACTACGAGCAGTACTTC.

This chain joins TRBV11-2 and TRBJ1-1, with D hard to call. The CDR3 sequence is 15 residues long. V was cut by 5 bases and J by 0 bases, with 13 bases left in between. CDR1 and CDR2 from the germline V gene are SGHAT and FQNNGV. CDR3 coding DNA: TGTGCCAGCAGCGCCAAGGGTTGGTTGAACACTGAAGCTTTCTTT. Translating it yields CASSAKGWLNTEAFF.

The rearrangement links TRBV6-2 or TRBV6-3 to TRBJ2-5, with D unclear. The CDR3 length is 14 residues. CDR1 and CDR2 from the germline V gene are MNHEY and SVGEGT. V shed 0 bases and J shed 7 bases, with 12 bases lying between them. This CDR3 reads CASSYSSPGRTQYF. The CDR3, as DNA: TGTGCCAGCAGTTACTCGTCCCCAGGCAGGACCCAGTACTTC.

This clonotype has a single count. The chain combines TRBV19 with TRBJ2-7, with TRBD2 matching over 10 bases. The CDR3 extends over 14 amino acids. Trimming cost V 5 bases and J 2 bases; bases outside gene matches: 3. CDR1 LNHDA and CDR2 SQIVND come from the germline V gene (reference sequence). The DNA for the CDR3 is TGTGCCAGTAGTTTTACTAGCGGGACCTACGAGCAGTACTTC. Translating gives CASSFTSGTYEQYF.

The rearrangement uses TRBV6-2 or TRBV6-3 and TRBJ1-2; D possibly corresponds to TRBD1 (5 bases). Between the trimmed V and J ends, which lost 6 bases and 6 bases, there was a span of 14 bases. The CDR3 runs to 13 residues. In germline, CDR1 is MNHEY, CDR2 SVGEGT. The CDR3 DNA reads TGTGCCAGCAGAGGGAGGGGATTCGATGGCTACACCTTC. It codes for CASRGRGFDGYTF.

The chain joins TRBV6-1 to TRBJ2-7, with 8 bases aligning to TRBD1. The germline V gene has CDR1 MNHNS and CDR2 SASEGT. This CDR3 region has 14 residues. The trim removed 6 bases at V and 1 base at J, leaving 5 bases unmatched. The CDR3 loop is CASRADRGSYEQYF. The CDR3 DNA is TGTGCCAGCAGGGCAGACAGGGGATCCTACGAGCAGTACTTC.

This clonotype was seen a handful of times. The genes are TRBV11-3 and TRBJ2-7; D not certain. This CDR3 has 15 amino acids. Germline loops: CDR1 SGHNT, CDR2 YENEEA. V was trimmed by 3 bases and J by 0 bases, leaving 12 bases between them. CDR3 residues: CASSFYGPSSYEQYF. CDR3 DNA: TGTGCCAGCAGCTTTTACGGGCCGAGCTCCTACGAGCAGTACTTC.

The V call is TRBV5-4, the J call TRBJ2-1, with no clear D. Germline CDR1 is SGHNT and CDR2 is YYREEE (reference sequence). CDR3 length: 11 amino acids. V was pared by 3 bases and J by 7 bases, with 5 bases between. CDR3 protein: CASSSGNEQFF. CDR3 sequence (DNA): TGTGCCAGCAGCTCGGGTAATGAGCAGTTCTTC.

The CDR3 DNA is TGTGCCAGCAGTTTTGAGTCGGCGGGTGGGTATAGTCAGCCCCAGCATTTT. It is translated as CASSFESAGGYSQPQHF. The J gene is TRBJ1-5, the V gene TRBV12-3 or TRBV12-4; D ambiguous. V lost 3 bases and J lost 6, with 21 bases in between. The CDR3 length is 17 residues.

The chain carries TRBV19 and TRBJ1-2; D is unclear. The germline CDR1 and CDR2 sequences are LNHDA and SQIVND (reference sequence). The CDR3 has 10 residues. The V and J ends lost 4 bases and 3 bases respectively, with 0 bases between them. CDR3 amino acids: CASSNYGYTF. The CDR3 DNA reads TGTGCCAGTAGTAACTATGGCTACACCTTC.

V is TRBV20-1 and J is TRBJ1-2, with TRBD1 as a possible D gene (5 bases). Germline V gene data show CDR1 as DFQATT and CDR2 as SNEGSKA (reference sequence). Trimming pared 0 bases from V and 4 bases from J, leaving 15 bases between. The CDR3 spans 15 residues. CDR3 protein: CSARDNWRGGYGYTF. The CDR3 bases are TGCAGTGCTAGAGATAATTGGAGGGGTGGCTATGGCTACACCTTC.

As DNA, the CDR3 is TGCAGTGCCAGGTGGATGGACGAGCAGTACTTC. Protein product: CSARWMDEQYF. The V call is TRBV20-1, the J call TRBJ2-7; D uncertain. Germline V lookup: CDR1 DFQATT, CDR2 SNEGSKA (reference sequence). Trimming removed 6 bases at V and 5 bases at J, with 11 bases between. The CDR3 consists of 11 residues.

This clonotype is termed medium-sized. The genes are TRBV20-1 and TRBJ1-5, with D perhaps matching TRBD1 (5 bases). Trimming took 2 bases from V and 0 from J, leaving 14 bases between them. The CDR3 consists of 16 residues. Germline loops: CDR1 DFQATT, CDR2 SNEGSKA (reference sequence). The CDR3 region has the DNA TGCAGTGCTAGATCCGGGACGGACTTTAGCAATCAGCCCCAGCATTTT. Translating gives CSARSGTDFSNQPQHF.

This clonotype has just a few counts. The chain has TRBV7-8 and TRBJ1-1, with unresolved D. The CDR3 runs to 13 residues. The V gene's germline CDR1 is SGHVS and CDR2 FQNEAQ. V was clipped by 7 bases and J by 0 bases, with 9 bases between them. In DNA form, the CDR3 reads TGTGCCAGCAAACTGGGGATGAACACTGAAGCTTTCTTT. It specifies CASKLGMNTEAFF.

V is TRBV6-2 or TRBV6-3 and J is TRBJ2-2, with D perhaps matching TRBD2 (7 bases). The CDR3 is 15 residues long. CDR1 is MNHEY, CDR2 SVGEGT, per germline. V lost 7 bases and J 0 bases, leaving 12 bases between the germline ends. CDR3 in amino acids: CASTRGGANTGELFF. In nucleotides, the CDR3 is TGTGCCAGCACCCGAGGGGGGGCGAACACCGGGGAGCTGTTTTTT.